One and the same sample provided the 17 T cell receptor beta chains below, sequenced in a study of CD8+ T cells in alopecia areata. Extraction of RNA preceded its reverse transcription into cDNA, which served as the sequencing template. Profiled with immunoSEQ multiplex PCR; TCRdb holds only in-frame clones, not every one. The sample lists approximately 120,000 clones, around 45% occurring once. Sequenced input: NKG2D-low CD8+ T cells sorted from blood. Receptor source: a human donor with alopecia areata.

V gene TRBV5-1 combines with J gene TRBJ1-1, with a weak D call TRBD1 (6 bases). The CDR3 contains 14 residues. Trimming took off 0 bases at V and 6 bases at J, with 12 bases between the two ends. Germline V lookup: CDR1 SGHRS, CDR2 YFSETQ. The CDR3 DNA reads as TGCGCCAGCAGCTTGGCCGGGGGGGCCGCTGAAGCTTTCTTT. This translates into CASSLAGGAAEAFF.

The chain uses TRBV2 and TRBJ2-1; D is perhaps TRBD2 (6 bases). The CDR3 length is 15 residues. V lost 0 bases to trimming and J lost 7 bases, with 13 bases between them. Germline V gene sequence: CDR1 SNHLY, CDR2 FYNNEI. The DNA of the CDR3 is TGTGCCAGCAGTGAAGCGCTCTCAGGGAGGAATGAGCAGTTCTTC. Protein product: CASSEALSGRNEQFF.

The gene calls are TRBV28 and TRBJ1-5, with D possibly being TRBD1 (6 bases). Trimming left V 6 bases short and J 4 bases short, with 7 bases between. Germline V gives CDR1 MDHEN, CDR2 SYDVKM. The CDR3 covers 12 residues. The CDR3 sequence is CASSTGNQPQHF. The DNA for the CDR3 is TGTGCCAGCAGCACAGGGAATCAGCCCCAGCATTTT. Full variable domain (rest looked up from reference TRBV28 and TRBJ1-5): DVKVTQSSRYLVKRTGEKVFLECVQDMDHENMFWYRQDPGLGLRLIYFSYDVKMKEKGDIPEGYSVSREKKERFSLILESASTNQTSMYLCASSTGNQPQHFGDGTRLSIL.

This clone occurred a few times. The genes are TRBV29-1 and TRBJ2-7; D is ambiguous. The CDR3 is 14 amino acids. Trimming took 6 bases from V and 0 from J, leaving 15 bases between them. CDR1 is SQVTM and CDR2 is ANQGSEA in the germline V gene. The CDR3 spells CSVQLWIGSYEQYF. CDR3 nucleotides: TGCAGCGTCCAGTTGTGGATCGGCTCCTACGAGCAGTACTTC.

The CDR3 DNA sequence: TGTGCCAGCAGTGAAGGTAGCGGGGGGGCAGATACGCAGTATTTT. It specifies CASSEGSGGADTQYF. The rearrangement uses TRBV6-1 and TRBJ2-3, with 11 bases identical to TRBD2. The CDR3 sequence is 15 residues long. The germline V gene encodes CDR1 MNHNS and CDR2 SASEGT. J gave up 4 bases and V 1 base, and 1 base lay outside the gene matches.

This clone has a handful of counts. Other nucleotide sequences in the sample specify the same CDR3. The J gene is TRBJ2-1, the V gene TRBV29-1; 15 bases agree with TRBD2. V lost 4 bases and J lost 7; bases outside the gene matches: 2. Germline V gene data show CDR1 as SQVTM and CDR2 as ANQGSEA. This CDR3 is 14 amino acids long. This chain's CDR3 is CSVAGTSGRNEQFF. CDR3 bases: TGCAGCGTTGCCGGGACTAGCGGGAGGAATGAGCAGTTCTTC.

This clone has only a few counts. The genes are TRBV29-1 and TRBJ2-7; a weak D match, TRBD1 (8 bases). There are 14 residues in the CDR3. Deletions cut 7 bases from V and 6 bases from J, with 22 bases between. In germline, CDR1 is SQVTM, CDR2 ANQGSEA. The CDR3 sequence is CSAPGATGGGEQYF. DNA of the CDR3: TGCAGCGCCCCCGGAGCCACAGGGGGGGGCGAGCAGTACTTC.

The rearrangement links TRBV29-1 to TRBJ1-2; D unresolved. This CDR3 is built from 12 residues. The V end was cut by 0 bases, the J end by 2 bases, with 4 bases between. Germline V gene lookup returns CDR1 SQVTM and CDR2 ANQGSEA. The CDR3: CSVEEGNYGYTF. The DNA of the CDR3 is TGCAGCGTTGAAGAGGGGAACTATGGCTACACCTTC.

The chain uses TRBV30 and TRBJ2-7, with D perhaps matching TRBD2 (7 bases). V was pared by 4 bases and J by 5 bases, with 18 bases between. The length of the CDR3 is 14 residues. Germline V gene sequence: CDR1 GTSNPN, CDR2 SVGIG (reference sequence). The CDR3 nucleotides are TGTGCCTGGACCACAGGGAGGGGGGATAACGAGCAGTACTTC. Translation gives CAWTTGRGDNEQYF.

The rearrangement links TRBV30 to TRBJ2-1; D could derive from TRBD1 or TRBD2 (5 bases each). V was pared by 8 bases and J by 8 bases, with 25 bases between. This CDR3 has 15 amino acids. In germline, CDR1 is GTSNPN, CDR2 SVGIG (reference sequence). The CDR3 bases are TGTGCCGGGACGGGCGTCGGACAAGGGAATTATGAGCAGTTCTTC. Translation gives CAGTGVGQGNYEQFF.

This clone showed up just once. The chain is built from TRBV27 and TRBJ2-3; the D is unclear. The CDR3 runs 13 residues. The V and J ends lost 6 bases and 0 bases respectively, with 7 bases between them. Germline V CDR1 and CDR2: MNHEY, SMNVEV (reference sequence). The chain's CDR3 is CASRSTSTDTQYF. The CDR3 bases are TGTGCCAGCAGATCAACTAGCACAGATACGCAGTATTTT.

The chain recombines TRBV12-5 with TRBJ2-7; D might be TRBD2 (5 bases). The CDR3 is 13 residues long. Per germline, CDR1 LGHNT and CDR2 FRNRAP. The V gene lost 8 bases and the J gene lost 2 bases, with 13 bases spanning the gap. The CDR3 here is CASSSGNTYEQYF. Written as DNA, the CDR3 is TGTGCTAGTTCAAGCGGAAATACCTACGAGCAGTACTTC. Full variable domain (outside the CDR3, taken from reference TRBV12-5 and TRBJ2-7): DARVTQTPRHKVTEMGQEVTMRCQPILGHNTVFWYRQTMMQGLELLAYFRNRAPLDDSGMPKDRFSAEMPDATLATLKIQPSEPRDSAVYFCASSSGNTYEQYFGPGTRLTVT.

The chain employs TRBV2 and TRBJ2-1, with 7 bases aligning to TRBD1. This CDR3 is 14 amino acids long. CDR1 and CDR2 from the germline V gene are SNHLY and FYNNEI. Trimming removed 8 bases from V and 9 bases from J; junction bases left unmatched: 13. CDR3 bases: TGTGCCAGCTCCGGGACAGAAGGTCCAAGTGAGCAGTTCTTC. Protein: CASSGTEGPSEQFF. The complete variable domain, with remaining parts taken from reference TRBV2 and TRBJ2-1, reads EPEVTQTPSHQVTQMGQEVILRCVPISNHLYFYWYRQILGQKVEFLVSFYNNEISEKSEIFDDQFSVERPDGSNFTLKIRSTKLEDSAMYFCASSGTEGPSEQFFGPGTRLTVL.

The table lists this clone with a few counts. CDR3 loop: CSVGPARSNEQFF. The CDR3 nucleotides are TGCAGCGTTGGTCCCGCCCGATCCAATGAGCAGTTCTTC. V gene TRBV29-1 combines with J gene TRBJ2-1; no firm D call. The length of the CDR3 is 13 residues. CDR1 SQVTM and CDR2 ANQGSEA come from the germline V gene. Trimming shortened V by 4 bases and J by 6 bases, and 13 bases separated the two germline ends.

This clone came up a few times. The chain joins TRBV29-1 to TRBJ2-7, with 10 nucleotides matching TRBD1. With 1 base clipped from V and 1 base from J, the junction kept 7 bases outside the gene matches. Looked up from germline, CDR1 is SQVTM and CDR2 is ANQGSEA. This CDR3 is built from 16 residues. The CDR3: CSVEGQSGQGSYEQYF. The CDR3 DNA sequence: TGCAGCGTTGAAGGCCAATCGGGACAGGGGTCCTACGAGCAGTACTTC.

This clone has a single count. V is TRBV30 and J is TRBJ2-7; TRBD1 is a possible D gene (6 bases). Germline V gene data show CDR1 as GTSNPN and CDR2 as SVGIG (reference sequence). The V and J ends lost 4 bases and 6 bases respectively, with 13 bases between them. The CDR3 loop spans 12 amino acids. CDR3 DNA: TGTGCCTGGACCCGTCGGACAGCCGAGCAGTACTTC. Amino acids: CAWTRRTAEQYF.

The chain joins TRBV29-1 to TRBJ2-7; TRBD2 aligns across 8 bases. The germline V gene encodes CDR1 SQVTM and CDR2 ANQGSEA. Germline trimming cut 7 bases from V and 5 bases from J; bases unmatched to any gene: 10. CDR3 length: 13 residues. The CDR3 region is CSALSGLGNEQYF. The CDR3 bases are TGCAGCGCTTTATCGGGACTAGGTAACGAGCAGTACTTC.